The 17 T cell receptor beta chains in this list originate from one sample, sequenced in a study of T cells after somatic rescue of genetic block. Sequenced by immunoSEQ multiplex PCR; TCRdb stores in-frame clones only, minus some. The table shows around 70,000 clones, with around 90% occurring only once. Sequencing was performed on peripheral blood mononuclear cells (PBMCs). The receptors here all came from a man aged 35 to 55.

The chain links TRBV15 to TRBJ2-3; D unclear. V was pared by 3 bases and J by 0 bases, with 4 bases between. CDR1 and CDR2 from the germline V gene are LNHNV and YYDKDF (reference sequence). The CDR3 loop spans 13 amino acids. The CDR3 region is CATSSTSTDTQYF. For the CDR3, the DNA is TGTGCCACCAGCAGTACCAGCACAGATACGCAGTATTTT.

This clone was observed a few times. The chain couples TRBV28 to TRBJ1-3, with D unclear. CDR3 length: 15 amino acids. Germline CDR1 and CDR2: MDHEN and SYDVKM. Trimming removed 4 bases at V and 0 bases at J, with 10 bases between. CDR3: CASSSGPSSGNTIYF. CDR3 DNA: TGTGCCAGCAGTTCCGGGCCCAGCTCTGGAAACACCATATATTTT. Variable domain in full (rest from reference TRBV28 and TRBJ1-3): DVKVTQSSRYLVKRTGEKVFLECVQDMDHENMFWYRQDPGLGLRLIYFSYDVKMKEKGDIPEGYSVSREKKERFSLILESASTNQTSMYLCASSSGPSSGNTIYFGEGSWLTVV.

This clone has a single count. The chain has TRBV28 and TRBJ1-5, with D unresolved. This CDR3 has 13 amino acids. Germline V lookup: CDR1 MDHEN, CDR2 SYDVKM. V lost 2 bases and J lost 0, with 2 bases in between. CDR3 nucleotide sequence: TGTGCCAGCAGTTTAGATAGCAATCAGCCCCAGCATTTT. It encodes CASSLDSNQPQHF.

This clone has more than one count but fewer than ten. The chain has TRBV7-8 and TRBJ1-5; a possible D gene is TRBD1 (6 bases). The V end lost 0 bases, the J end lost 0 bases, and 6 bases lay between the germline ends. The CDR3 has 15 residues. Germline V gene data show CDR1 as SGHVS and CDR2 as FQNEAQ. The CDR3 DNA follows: TGTGCCAGCAGCTTAGCGGGGGCTAGCAATCAGCCCCAGCATTTT. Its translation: CASSLAGASNQPQHF.

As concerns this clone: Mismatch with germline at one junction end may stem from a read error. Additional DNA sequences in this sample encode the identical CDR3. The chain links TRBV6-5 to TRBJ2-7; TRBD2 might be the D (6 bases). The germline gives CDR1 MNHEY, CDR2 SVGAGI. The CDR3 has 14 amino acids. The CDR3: CASSRDFSSYEQYF. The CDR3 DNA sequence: TGTGCCAGCAGCCGGGACTTCAGCTCCTACGAGCAATACTTC.

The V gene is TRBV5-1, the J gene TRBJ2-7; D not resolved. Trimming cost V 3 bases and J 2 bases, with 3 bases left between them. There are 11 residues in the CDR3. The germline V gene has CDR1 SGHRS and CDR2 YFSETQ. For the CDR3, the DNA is TGCGCCAGCAGCTACACCTACGAGCAGTACTTC. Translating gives CASSYTYEQYF.

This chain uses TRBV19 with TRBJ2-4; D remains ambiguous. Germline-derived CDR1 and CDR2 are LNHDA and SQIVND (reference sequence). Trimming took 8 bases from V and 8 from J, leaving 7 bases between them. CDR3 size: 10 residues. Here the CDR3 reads CASGLDIQYF. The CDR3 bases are TGTGCCAGTGGCCTGGACATTCAGTACTTC.

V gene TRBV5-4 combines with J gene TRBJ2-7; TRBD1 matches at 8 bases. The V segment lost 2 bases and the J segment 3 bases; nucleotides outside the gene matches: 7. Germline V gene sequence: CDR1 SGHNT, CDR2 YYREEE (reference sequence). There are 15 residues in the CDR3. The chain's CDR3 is CASSLSLDRDYEQYF. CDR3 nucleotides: TGTGCCAGCAGCTTAAGCTTGGACAGGGACTACGAGCAGTACTTC.

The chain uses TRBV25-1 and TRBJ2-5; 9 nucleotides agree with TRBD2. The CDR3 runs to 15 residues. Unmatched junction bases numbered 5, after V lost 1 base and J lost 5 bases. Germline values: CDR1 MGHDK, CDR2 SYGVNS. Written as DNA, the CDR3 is TGTGCCAGCAGTGAATCCTTAGCGGGGGCGGAGACCCAGTACTTC. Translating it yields CASSESLAGAETQYF.

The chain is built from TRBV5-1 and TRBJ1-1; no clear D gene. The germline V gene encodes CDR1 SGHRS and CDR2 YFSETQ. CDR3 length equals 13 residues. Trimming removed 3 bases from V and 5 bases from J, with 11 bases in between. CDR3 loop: CASSSSLGTEAFF. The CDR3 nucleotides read TGCGCCAGCAGCTCATCATTGGGGACTGAAGCTTTCTTT.

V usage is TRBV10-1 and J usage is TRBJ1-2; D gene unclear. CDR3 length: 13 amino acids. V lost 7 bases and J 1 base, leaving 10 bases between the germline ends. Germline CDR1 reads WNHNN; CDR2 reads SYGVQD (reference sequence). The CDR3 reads CASIESRNYGYTF. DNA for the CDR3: TGCGCCAGCATTGAATCCCGTAACTATGGCTACACCTTC.

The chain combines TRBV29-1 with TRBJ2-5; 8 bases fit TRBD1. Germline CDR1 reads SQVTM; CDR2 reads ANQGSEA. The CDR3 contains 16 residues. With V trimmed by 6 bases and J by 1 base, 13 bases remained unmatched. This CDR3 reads CSVGGGPGQGQETQYF. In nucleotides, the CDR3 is TGCAGCGTCGGGGGCGGGCCCGGACAGGGCCAAGAGACCCAGTACTTC.

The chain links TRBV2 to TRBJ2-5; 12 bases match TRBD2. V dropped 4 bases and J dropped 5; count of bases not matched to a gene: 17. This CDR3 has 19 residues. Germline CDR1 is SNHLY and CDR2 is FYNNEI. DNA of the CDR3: TGTGCCAGCAGTGCCAGGGCGGGGTTGACTAGCGGGAGAGGGGAGACCCAGTACTTC. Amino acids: CASSARAGLTSGRGETQYF.

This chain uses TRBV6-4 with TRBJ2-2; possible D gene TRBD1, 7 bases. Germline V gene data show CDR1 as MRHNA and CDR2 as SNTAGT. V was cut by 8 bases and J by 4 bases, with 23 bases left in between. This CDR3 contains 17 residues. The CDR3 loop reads CASRLIDRQGGTGELFF. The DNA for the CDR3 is TGTGCCAGCCGCCTCATAGACAGACAGGGAGGCACCGGGGAGCTGTTTTTT.

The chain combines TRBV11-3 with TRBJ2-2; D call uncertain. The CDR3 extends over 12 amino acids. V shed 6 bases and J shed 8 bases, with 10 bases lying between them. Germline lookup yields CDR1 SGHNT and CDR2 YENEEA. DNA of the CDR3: TGTGCCAGCAGTTATACTTCTGGGGAGCTGTTTTTT. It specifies CASSYTSGELFF.

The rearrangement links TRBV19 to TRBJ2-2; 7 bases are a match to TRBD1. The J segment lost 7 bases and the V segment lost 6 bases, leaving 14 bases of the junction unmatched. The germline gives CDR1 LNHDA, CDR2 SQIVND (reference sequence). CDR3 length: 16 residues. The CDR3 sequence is CASRPRRGGAGGELFF. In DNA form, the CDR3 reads TGTGCCAGTAGACCTCGGAGAGGGGGCGCCGGCGGGGAGCTGTTTTTT.

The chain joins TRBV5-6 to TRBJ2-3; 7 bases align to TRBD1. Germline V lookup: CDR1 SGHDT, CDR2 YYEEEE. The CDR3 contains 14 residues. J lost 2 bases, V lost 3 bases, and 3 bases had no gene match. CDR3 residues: CASSYGQVTDTQYF. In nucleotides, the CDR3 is TGTGCCAGCAGCTACGGACAGGTCACAGATACGCAGTATTTT.